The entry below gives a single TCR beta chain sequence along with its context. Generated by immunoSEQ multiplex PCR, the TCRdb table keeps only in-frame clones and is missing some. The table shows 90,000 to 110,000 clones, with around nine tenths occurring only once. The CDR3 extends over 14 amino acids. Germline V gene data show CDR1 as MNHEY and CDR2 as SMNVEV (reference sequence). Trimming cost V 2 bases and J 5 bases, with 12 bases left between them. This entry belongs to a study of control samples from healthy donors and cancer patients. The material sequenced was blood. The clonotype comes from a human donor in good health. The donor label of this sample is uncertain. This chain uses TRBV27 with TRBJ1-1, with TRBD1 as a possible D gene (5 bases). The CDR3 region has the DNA TGTGCCAGCAGTTTAAGGCAGGGAATAACTGAAGCTTTCTTT. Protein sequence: CASSLRQGITEAFF.